The T cell receptor beta chain under discussion was sequenced for a study of blood T cell repertoires in COVID-19. The overall study: From the United States, Italy and Spain came samples of acute and convalescent COVID-19.

Some clones are missing from TCRdb's copy, which holds only in-frame ones; the method was immunoSEQ multiplex PCR. Among under 250,000 clones listed, less than 85% were seen once. V was shortened by 1 base and J by 1 base, with 13 bases between the two germline ends. The CDR3 is 16 amino acids. Germline values: CDR1 SGHVS, CDR2 FNYEAQ. This receptor was obtained from a man in his fifties or sixties who had recovered from COVID-19. Sequencing was done on a sample of PBMCs or T cells enriched from blood (not recorded which). The chain combines TRBV7-6 with TRBJ1-2; maybe TRBD1 (5 bases). The CDR3 nucleotides are TGTGCCAGCAGCTTAGGTGGGCAGGGAGGTAACTATGGCTACACCTTC. It yields the protein CASSLGGQGGNYGYTF. The full variable domain, in which reference TRBV7-6 and TRBJ1-2 provide the parts outside the CDR3, is GAGVSQSPRYKVTKRGQDVALRCDPISGHVSLYWYRQALGQGPEFLTYFNYEAQQDKSGLPNDRFSAERPEGSISTLTIQRTEQRDSAMYRCASSLGGQGGNYGYTFGSGTRLTVV.